The subject of this entry is one T cell receptor beta chain. Other DNA sequences in the sample encode the same CDR3. The sample originates from a study of blood T cell repertoires in COVID-19. The overall study: The analysed material was cDNA or gDNA that came from T cells, B-cell-depleted T cells, or PBMCs.

The CDR3 consists of 13 residues. The germline V gene encodes CDR1 LNHDA and CDR2 SQIVND (reference sequence). With 9 bases clipped from V and 2 bases from J, the junction kept 6 bases outside the gene matches. The data were produced by immunoSEQ multiplex PCR, yet TCRdb's version contains in-frame clones alone and is incomplete. The sample gives 200,000 to 250,000 clones, more than 85% of which show up once; around 4% is in the top ten. Individuals drawn from around 24 US areas were about 18 to 100 years old. Participant-given clinical history determined each cohort assignment. Recovery meant two consecutive negative NP/OP PCR tests, professional clearance, or resolved symptoms.

The chain carries TRBV19 and TRBJ1-1; 7 positions agree with TRBD1. The sequenced sample consisted of PBMCs or T cells enriched from blood (not recorded which). This receptor was taken from a woman aged 25 to 39 who had recovered from COVID-19. CDR3 amino acids: CASSRGVNTEAFF. The CDR3 region has the DNA TGTGCCAGCTCCAGGGGGGTCAACACTGAAGCTTTCTTT.